The sequence of this T cell receptor (beta chain) was determined in a study of cytomegalovirus exposure and HLA in healthy donors. As for the study in general: An early data release held about 85 million unique TCRs from HLA-typed donors.

The primer mix had 60 Vbeta and 13 Jbeta primers. Profiling relied on immunoSEQ multiplex PCR, and the TCRdb table lists in-frame clones only, not all of them. The sample shows over 150,000 clones, 77% of them seen only once. Looked up from germline, CDR1 is LNHDA and CDR2 is SQIVND (reference sequence). This CDR3 is built from 15 residues. Trimming shortened V by 2 bases and J by 3 bases, and 11 bases separated the two germline ends. Comment on this clone: As yet, its antigen is unknown.

Study results and caveats: Some TCR beta chains (about 180 of them) were listed as cytomegalovirus-associated. Across HLA loci, a later analysis found differing TCR association rates, with DRB1 most and HLA-C fewest.

The sequence was obtained from a man aged 30-40 years in good health and CMV-seropositive. This chain connects TRBV19 to TRBJ1-5; D uncertain. The specimen was PBMCs. CDR3 residues: CASSIRGTINQPQHF. CDR3 nucleotide sequence: TGTGCCAGTAGTATACGAGGAACCATCAATCAGCCCCAGCATTTT.